This passage covers 21 T cell receptor beta chains from one sample sequenced in a study of beta chain features in type 1 diabetes. The study reverse transcribed the entire isolated RNA, so it sequenced expressed TCRB transcripts. Sequencing used immunoSEQ multiplex PCR; TCRdb keeps in-frame clones, though not all of them. The sample contains around 280,000 clones, roughly 8% of which appear only once. Sequenced input: central memory CD4+ T cells from blood. Receptors were obtained from a woman between 18 and 29 years old in good health.

J is TRBJ2-7 and V is TRBV15; 7 nucleotides agree with TRBD1. Germline V gene lookup returns CDR1 LNHNV and CDR2 YYDKDF (reference sequence). The CDR3 is made up of 16 amino acids. Losses at the gene ends were 1 base for V and 5 bases for J; bases not matched to a gene: 11. This chain's CDR3 is CATSRVAGDRLDEQYV. The CDR3 DNA follows: TGTGCCACCAGCAGAGTGGCTGGGGACAGACTCGACGAGCAGTACGTC.

This chain uses TRBV4-2 with TRBJ1-2, with D perhaps TRBD1 (6 bases). Germline loops: CDR1 LGHNA, CDR2 YNFKEQ. The V end was cut by 4 bases, the J end by 2 bases, with 14 bases between. The CDR3 has 15 residues. The CDR3 DNA is TGTGCCAGCAGCCCAGGACAGACGATAAACTATGGCTACACCTTC. This codes for CASSPGQTINYGYTF.

This clone was detected a few times. The gene calls are TRBV9 and TRBJ1-1; no clear D gene. The germline V gene encodes CDR1 SGDLS and CDR2 YYNGEE. This CDR3 region has 16 residues. V lost 2 bases, J lost 2 bases, and 16 bases lay in between. This CDR3 is CASSVFPQFSNTEAFF. CDR3 DNA: TGTGCCAGCAGCGTCTTCCCACAGTTCTCCAACACTGAAGCTTTCTTT. The full variable domain, in which reference TRBV9 and TRBJ1-1 provide the parts outside the CDR3, is DSGVTQTPKHLITATGQRVTLRCSPRSGDLSVYWYQQSLDQGLQFLIQYYNGEERAKGNILERFSAQQFPDLHSELNLSSLELGDSALYFCASSVFPQFSNTEAFFGQGTRLTVV.

This clone was picked up many times. The chain joins TRBV15 to TRBJ2-3; D gene ambiguous. The CDR3 has 13 residues. Trimming shortened V by 1 base and J by 6 bases, and 8 bases separated the two germline ends. From germline, CDR1 is LNHNV and CDR2 YYDKDF (reference sequence). The CDR3 bases are TGTGCCACCAGCAGAGTAATCGCGGATACGCAGTATTTT. Protein product: CATSRVIADTQYF.

The rearrangement joins TRBV7-2 to TRBJ1-3; D might be TRBD1 (6 bases). CDR1 is SGHTA, CDR2 FQGNSA, per germline. The CDR3 sequence is 16 residues long. V was pared by 1 base and J by 4 bases, with 14 bases between. CDR3: CASSLGARGGGNTIYF. The CDR3 nucleotides read TGTGCCAGCAGCTTAGGGGCGAGAGGGGGAGGAAACACCATATATTTT.

This clone was detected a few times. This rearrangement joins TRBV25-1 to TRBJ1-2, with a weak D call TRBD1 (5 bases). V shed 2 bases and J shed 3 bases, with 10 bases lying between them. CDR3 size: 14 residues. CDR1 is MGHDK and CDR2 is SYGVNS in the germline V gene. Written as DNA, the CDR3 is TGTGCCAGCAGTGAACCCGGGACCGACTATGGCTACACCTTC. This sequence encodes CASSEPGTDYGYTF.

This chain uses TRBV18 with TRBJ2-2; weak D call: TRBD2 (5 bases). V dropped 3 bases and J dropped 3 bases, with 11 bases sitting between them. CDR1 is KGHSH, CDR2 LQKENI, per germline. The CDR3 runs 15 residues. CDR3 protein: CASSPRSRDTGELFF. The CDR3 bases are TGTGCCAGCTCACCTCGATCGCGGGACACCGGGGAGCTGTTTTTT.

A few counts support this clone. The chain has TRBV30 and TRBJ1-2, with TRBD1 as a possible D gene (5 bases). V gave up 3 bases and J gave up 3 bases, with 17 bases separating them. This CDR3 is 15 amino acids long. Per the germline V gene, CDR1 is GTSNPN and CDR2 is SVGIG (reference sequence). The CDR3 reads CAWRGRIIGDYGYTF. CDR3 DNA: TGTGCCTGGAGGGGACGGATTATAGGGGACTATGGCTACACCTTC.

Ten or more counts support this clone. The chain is built from TRBV10-3 and TRBJ1-5, with 8 bases identical to TRBD1. Per the germline V gene, CDR1 is ENHRY and CDR2 is SYGVKD. The CDR3 has 14 amino acids. Trimming at V came to 10 bases and at J to 1 base, leaving 6 bases not matched to a gene. The CDR3 loop reads CATLGQESNQPQHF. The DNA of the CDR3 is TGTGCCACCCTGGGACAGGAGAGCAATCAGCCCCAGCATTTT.

This clone was counted only a few times. V and J are TRBV29-1 and TRBJ2-5, with 7 positions matching TRBD2. Germline assignment: CDR1 SQVTM and CDR2 ANQGSEA. V was clipped by 7 bases and J by 5 bases; unmatched bases: 13. This CDR3 has 14 amino acids. The CDR3 loop is CSAPWGGMRETQYF. The CDR3 nucleotides read TGCAGCGCCCCCTGGGGAGGGATGCGGGAGACCCAGTACTTC. Combining the CDR3 with reference TRBV29-1 and TRBJ2-5 gives the whole variable domain SAVISQKPSRDICQRGTSLTIQCQVDSQVTMMFWYRQQPGQSLTLIATANQGSEATYESGFVIDKFPISRPNLTFSTLTVSNMSPEDSSIYLCSAPWGGMRETQYFGPGTRLLVL.

This clone was recorded a few times. The chain joins TRBV5-6 to TRBJ2-7; no clear D gene. The length of the CDR3 is 13 residues. Trimming removed 0 bases at V and 7 bases at J, with 11 bases between. Germline V gene data show CDR1 as SGHDT and CDR2 as YYEEEE. The CDR3 reads CASSLGPPGEQYV. In DNA form, the CDR3 reads TGTGCCAGCAGCTTGGGACCCCCCGGGGAGCAGTACGTC.

This clone was recorded a few times. The genes are TRBV18 and TRBJ1-1, with D possibly TRBD1 on 5 matching bases. This CDR3 has 14 amino acids. Per germline, CDR1 KGHSH and CDR2 LQKENI. Trimming stripped 6 bases from V and 3 bases from J, with 14 bases between. The CDR3: CASSPPGWDTEAFF. For the CDR3, the DNA is TGTGCCAGCTCGCCCCCAGGGTGGGACACTGAAGCTTTCTTT.

This clone was picked up a small number of times. This chain joins TRBV5-6 and TRBJ1-4; 11 bases fit TRBD1. After removal of 7 bases from V and 7 bases from J, the junction contained 6 bases not matched to a gene. The germline CDR1 and CDR2 sequences are SGHDT and YYEEEE. The CDR3 sequence is 14 residues long. The chain's CDR3 is CASSGTGGSEKLFF. The CDR3 region has the DNA TGTGCCAGCTCCGGGACAGGGGGAAGTGAAAAACTGTTTTTT.

This chain joins TRBV9 and TRBJ1-3, with TRBD1 as a possible D gene (5 bases). V was pared by 4 bases and J by 4 bases, with 12 bases between. Germline CDR1 is SGDLS and CDR2 is YYNGEE. The CDR3 spans 14 residues. The CDR3 sequence is CASSKTGGGNTIYF. Written as DNA, the CDR3 is TGTGCCAGCAGCAAAACAGGTGGCGGAAACACCATATATTTT. The whole variable domain, remainder taken from reference TRBV9 and TRBJ1-3, is DSGVTQTPKHLITATGQRVTLRCSPRSGDLSVYWYQQSLDQGLQFLIQYYNGEERAKGNILERFSAQQFPDLHSELNLSSLELGDSALYFCASSKTGGGNTIYFGEGSWLTVV.

The chain combines TRBV5-4 with TRBJ1-2; the match to TRBD1 covers 8 bases. V lost 6 bases, J lost 4 bases, and 8 bases stayed unmatched. In germline, CDR1 is SGHNT, CDR2 YYREEE (reference sequence). The CDR3 runs to 14 residues. CDR3 region: CASTPQTGGYGYTF. The CDR3 DNA is TGTGCCAGCACCCCACAAACAGGGGGCTATGGCTACACCTTC.

The sample holds a few counts of this clone. The chain uses TRBV6-5 and TRBJ1-6; TRBD1 matches 7 bases. This CDR3 comprises 14 residues. V lost 6 bases to trimming and J lost 7 bases; unmatched junction nucleotides: 6. Germline lookup yields CDR1 MNHEY and CDR2 SVGAGI. The DNA for the CDR3 is TGTGCCAGCAGAAACAGGGGAGGGAATTCACCCCTCCACTTT. Its translation: CASRNRGGNSPLHF.

This clone has a count of ten or more. This chain uses TRBV27 with TRBJ2-7, with D perhaps TRBD2 (5 bases). V lost 3 bases to trimming and J lost 0 bases, with 12 bases between them. The CDR3 is 15 residues long. Germline V lookup: CDR1 MNHEY, CDR2 SMNVEV (reference sequence). CDR3 in DNA: TGTGCCAGCAGTTTGGCAGCGGTCGGCTCCTACGAGCAGTACTTC. This translates into CASSLAAVGSYEQYF.

The chain combines TRBV4-2 with TRBJ2-3; maybe TRBD1 (5 bases). V was shortened by 0 bases and J by 5 bases, with 18 bases between the two germline ends. This CDR3 is built from 17 residues. CDR1 LGHNA and CDR2 YNFKEQ come from the germline V gene. The CDR3 DNA reads as TGTGCCAGCAGCCAAGATCCAGGGTTAAGGTTTGGAGATACGCAGTATTTT. This gives the protein CASSQDPGLRFGDTQYF.

Only a few counts were recorded for this clone. The chain has TRBV9 and TRBJ2-1; unclear D gene. CDR1 and CDR2 from the germline V gene are SGDLS and YYNGEE. This CDR3 is built from 14 residues. V lost 0 bases and J lost 6, with 10 bases in between. CDR3 amino acids: CASSVVVRGNEQFF. CDR3 DNA: TGTGCCAGCAGCGTAGTGGTCAGAGGCAATGAGCAGTTCTTC.

In this sample, this clone turned up a few times. The CDR3 loop is CASSPSGGDRVPEAFF. The CDR3 region has the DNA TGTGCCAGCAGCCCCTCCGGTGGGGATAGGGTCCCTGAAGCTTTCTTT. The chain joins TRBV4-2 to TRBJ1-1; D gene ambiguous. In germline, CDR1 is LGHNA, CDR2 YNFKEQ. Trimming removed 4 bases at V and 6 bases at J, with 21 bases between. The CDR3 length is 16 residues.

The chain combines TRBV28 with TRBJ2-2; TRBD1 aligns across 8 bases. The J segment lost 3 bases and the V segment lost 5 bases, leaving 14 bases of the junction unmatched. The CDR3 is 18 amino acids. CDR1 and CDR2 (germline): MDHEN, SYDVKM. The CDR3 reads CASSRRAVLTGDTGELFF. CDR3 bases: TGTGCCAGCAGTCGCCGGGCTGTACTGACAGGGGACACCGGGGAGCTGTTTTTT. The whole variable domain, filled in from reference TRBV28 and TRBJ2-2, reads DVKVTQSSRYLVKRTGEKVFLECVQDMDHENMFWYRQDPGLGLRLIYFSYDVKMKEKGDIPEGYSVSREKKERFSLILESASTNQTSMYLCASSRRAVLTGDTGELFFGEGSRLTVL.